Listed here is a single T cell receptor (beta chain). In the original processing: Amplifying reference gene primers gave estimates of nucleated cell counts. Repertoires were generated with immunoSEQ multiplex PCR, while TCRdb's copy carries only in-frame clones and drops some. For V, J and clone size, that table is used; D and trimming come from the DNA. This sample carries approximately 180,000 clones, 60% to 80% of them seen once, and the ten largest clones take approximately 27%. The V gene lost 2 bases and the J gene lost 8 bases, with 10 bases spanning the gap. Germline CDR1 reads SEHNR; CDR2 reads FQNEAQ (reference sequence). The CDR3 runs 13 residues. This record comes from a study of blood T cell repertoires in COVID-19. Study overall: The origin of the acute and convalescent COVID-19 samples was the United States, Italy and Spain. PBMCs, B-cell-depleted T cells, or T cells were the source of the cDNA or gDNA that made up the material.

What was sequenced was peripheral blood. The clonotype was recovered from a woman aged 65 to 85 with acute or convalescent COVID-19. The gene calls are TRBV7-9 and TRBJ2-1; D unclear. CDR3 sequence: CASSLHPLDEQFF. The CDR3 region has the DNA TGTGCCAGCAGCTTACATCCATTAGATGAGCAGTTCTTC.